A single T cell receptor (beta chain) is shown here with its context. This entry belongs to a study of blood T cell repertoires in COVID-19. Study-wide context: Specimens from acute and convalescent COVID-19 originated in the United States, Italy and Spain. T cells, B-cell-depleted T cells, or PBMCs provided the cDNA or gDNA that served as material.

The CDR3 is 12 residues long. Germline loops: CDR1 LNHNV, CDR2 YYDKDF (reference sequence). The V end lost 0 bases, the J end lost 16 bases, and 13 bases lay between the germline ends. Sequencing used immunoSEQ multiplex PCR; TCRdb keeps in-frame clones, though not all of them. The sample consists of about 220,000 clones, 80% to 90% of them appearing once. Sequencing was carried out using PBMCs or T cells enriched from blood (not recorded which). V gene TRBV15 combines with J gene TRBJ2-4; the D is unclear. This sequence originates from a woman between 45 and 60 years old with acute COVID-19. The CDR3, as DNA: TGTGCCACCAGCAGAGATGAAGGTTTTAGCTACTTC. This encodes CATSRDEGFSYF.